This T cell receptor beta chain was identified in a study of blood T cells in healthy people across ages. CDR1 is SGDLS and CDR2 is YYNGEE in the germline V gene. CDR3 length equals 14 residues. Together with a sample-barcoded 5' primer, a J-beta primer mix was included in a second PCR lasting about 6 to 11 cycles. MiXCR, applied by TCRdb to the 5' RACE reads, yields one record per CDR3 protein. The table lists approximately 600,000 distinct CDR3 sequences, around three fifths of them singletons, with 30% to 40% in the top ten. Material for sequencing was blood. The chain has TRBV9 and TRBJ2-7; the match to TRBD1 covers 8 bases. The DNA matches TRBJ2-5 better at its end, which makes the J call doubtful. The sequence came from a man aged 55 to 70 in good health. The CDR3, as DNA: TGTGCCAGCAGCCCCCGGACAGGGATGGAGACCCAGTACTTC. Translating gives CASSPRTGMETQYF.